A selection of T cell receptor beta chains follows, all from one sample in a study of T cell changes during pregnancy in multiple sclerosis. This table comes from immunoSEQ multiplex PCR, and its TCRdb copy is limited to in-frame clones, with some not included. The sample consists of 90,000 to 100,000 clones, around 90% of them appearing once. The source was peripheral blood, collected after pregnancy. The source of these receptors is a female donor in good health, enrolled as a control in a pregnancy study. The CDR3 runs from the conserved cysteine through the conserved F or W. Each record gives: V gene, J gene, D gene, clone size, CDR3 protein, CDR3 DNA. The D gene is left open where the match is weak. Expanded clones are given a class, and other clones once, few, many or no size at all.

>TRBV7-6|TRBJ1-5|-|-
CASSSSEHQPQHF
TGTGCCAGCAGCTCGTCAGAACACCAGCCCCAGCATTTT
>TRBV28|TRBJ2-7|-|-
CASRWDSDSYEQYF
TGTGCCAGCAGATGGGACTCCGATTCCTACGAGCAGTACTTC
>TRBV11-2|TRBJ2-1|TRBD2|-
CASSLTSGGNEQFF
TGTGCCAGCAGCTTAACTAGCGGGGGGAATGAGCAGTTCTTC
>TRBV12-5|TRBJ2-4|-|-
CASGLSIAKNIQYF
TGTGCTAGTGGTTTGAGCATAGCCAAAAACATTCAGTACTTC
>TRBV6-5|TRBJ1-1|-|-
CASSSGRAGDTEAFF
TGTGCCAGCAGTTCGGGCCGTGCCGGGGACACTGAAGCTTTCTTT
>TRBV19|TRBJ1-4|-|-
CASSSTATNEKLFF
TGTGCCAGTAGTTCGACAGCAACTAATGAAAAACTGTTTTTT
>TRBV28|TRBJ1-1|-|-
CASSLYPGEAFF
TGTGCCAGCAGTTTATATCCAGGGGAAGCTTTCTTT
>TRBV2|TRBJ1-1|-|-
CASSEAVEAFF
TGTGCCAGCAGTGAGGCAGTTGAAGCTTTCTTT
>TRBV6-6|TRBJ2-5|-|-
CASSYLRGSGETQYF
TGTGCCAGCAGTTACTTACGGGGGTCGGGGGAGACCCAGTACTTC
>TRBV6-4|TRBJ2-3|TRBD2|-
CASSSRGGTSGDTQYF
TGTGCCAGCAGTTCCCGGGGGGGAACTAGCGGAGATACGCAGTATTTT
>TRBV28|TRBJ2-7|-|-
CASSLGRTYEQYF
TGTGCCAGCAGTTTGGGCAGGACCTACGAGCAGTACTTC
>TRBV4-1|TRBJ2-4|TRBD1|-
CASSQGQGVGENIQYF
TGCGCCAGCAGCCAAGGACAGGGTGTAGGCGAAAACATTCAGTACTTC
>TRBV4-2|TRBJ2-5|TRBD2|-
CASSPSGSFEETQYF
TGTGCCAGCAGCCCTAGCGGGAGCTTTGAAGAGACCCAGTACTTC
>TRBV18|TRBJ1-1|TRBD1|-
CASSPTGANTEAFF
TGTGCCAGCTCACCAACAGGGGCGAACACTGAAGCTTTCTTT
>TRBV7-2|TRBJ2-5|-|-
CASSASGLLQETQYF
TGTGCCAGCAGCGCCTCGGGACTCCTCCAAGAGACCCAGTACTTC
>TRBV29-1|TRBJ2-7|-|-
CSFLDNGEQYF
TGCAGTTTCCTCGATAACGGGGAGCAGTACTTC
>TRBV19|TRBJ2-2|TRBD2|few
CASSKIRLAGGSGELFF
TGTGCCAGTAGTAAGATCAGGCTAGCGGGAGGCTCCGGGGAGCTGTTTTTT
>TRBV18|TRBJ2-7|TRBD1|once
CASSPLLGGQANYEQYF
TGTGCCAGCTCACCCCTGCTTGGGGGACAGGCCAACTACGAGCAGTACTTC
>TRBV9|TRBJ2-5|-|once
CASSVATGIQETQYF
TGTGCCAGCAGCGTAGCGACAGGAATCCAAGAGACCCAGTACTTC
>TRBV7-9|TRBJ2-7|-|-
CASSPRSGYEQYF
TGTGCCAGCAGCCCCAGGAGCGGGTACGAGCAGTACTTC
>TRBV28|TRBJ2-7|-|-
CASRYGTGSGNEQYF
TGTGCCAGCAGATACGGAACAGGGAGCGGCAACGAGCAGTACTTC
>TRBV10-3|TRBJ2-7|-|-
CAISEGGYEQYF
TGTGCCATCAGTGAGGGGGGGTACGAGCAGTACTTC
>TRBV7-9|TRBJ1-5|-|-
CASSYASGSNQPQHF
TGTGCCAGCAGCTACGCCTCGGGATCTAATCAGCCCCAGCATTTT
>TRBV14|TRBJ2-5|TRBD1|-
CASSQRGGTGHQETQYF
TGTGCCAGCAGCCAAAGAGGAGGGACAGGGCACCAAGAGACCCAGTACTTC
>TRBV19|TRBJ2-5|-|-
CASSIDLETQETQYF
TGTGCCAGTAGTATAGATCTGGAGACCCAAGAGACCCAGTACTTC
>TRBV5-1|TRBJ2-6|-|once
CASSTGGGGANVLTF
TGCGCCAGCAGCACCGGGGGTGGTGGGGCCAACGTCCTGACTTTC
>TRBV27|TRBJ2-7|-|-
CASRDQVGRSYEQYF
TGTGCCAGCAGGGACCAGGTGGGGCGTTCCTACGAGCAGTACTTC
>TRBV7-8|TRBJ1-4|-|-
CASSSSPNSNEKLFF
TGTGCCAGCAGCTCCAGTCCAAATTCGAACGAAAAACTGTTTTTT
>TRBV28|TRBJ1-2|-|-
CASSRAGTNYGYTF
TGTGCCAGCAGCCGGGCAGGGACTAACTATGGCTACACCTTC
>TRBV7-9|TRBJ1-5|-|few
CASSQGGGNQPQHF
TGTGCCAGCTCGCAGGGAGGGGGTAATCAGCCCCAGCATTTT
>TRBV6-5|TRBJ1-2|TRBD1|-
CASSYTGQGARGYTF
TGTGCCAGCAGTTACACGGGACAGGGGGCTCGAGGCTACACCTTC
>TRBV4-2|TRBJ1-2|TRBD1|once
CASSQTPGQGIHGYTF
TGTGCCAGCAGCCAAACCCCGGGACAGGGGATCCATGGCTACACCTTC
>TRBV20-1|TRBJ2-1|-|-
CSAREGREQFF
TGCAGTGCTAGGGAAGGGAGGGAGCAGTTCTTC
>TRBV6-5|TRBJ1-2|TRBD1|-
CASSLGQGNYGYTF
TGTGCCAGCAGCCTGGGACAGGGGAACTATGGCTACACCTTC
>TRBV7-9|TRBJ2-2|-|few
CASSSSMGLGELFF
TGTGCCAGCAGCTCCTCCATGGGGCTCGGGGAGCTGTTTTTT
>TRBV7-8|TRBJ2-1|-|-
CASARVNEQFF
TGTGCCAGCGCCAGGGTGAATGAGCAGTTCTTC
>TRBV7-2|TRBJ2-3|TRBD1|-
CASSLDRGLSDTQYF
TGTGCCAGCAGCTTAGATAGGGGGCTTTCAGATACGCAGTATTTT
>TRBV4-1|TRBJ2-1|-|-
CASSQAPKIAINEQFF
TGCGCCAGCAGCCAAGCTCCCAAAATCGCGATCAATGAGCAGTTCTTC
>TRBV6-5|TRBJ1-1|-|-
CASSYSAGWNTEAFF
TGTGCCAGCAGTTACTCTGCAGGTTGGAACACTGAAGCTTTCTTT
>TRBV28|TRBJ2-1|TRBD2|-
CASSFGLAGPNEQFF
TGTGCCAGCAGTTTTGGACTAGCGGGACCAAATGAGCAGTTCTTC
>TRBV27|TRBJ1-6|-|-
CATRQFRNSPLHF
TGTGCCACCCGACAGTTCAGGAATTCACCCCTCCACTTT
>TRBV6-1|TRBJ1-3|TRBD1|-
CASRTDRVSGNTIYF
TGTGCCAGCAGGACGGACAGGGTATCGGGAAACACCATATATTTT
>TRBV2|TRBJ2-1|TRBD1|once
CASRGGQAYNEQFF
TGTGCCAGCAGGGGGGGACAGGCATACAATGAGCAGTTCTTC
>TRBV27|TRBJ1-2|TRBD1|-
CASSFGQGAMNGYTF
TGTGCCAGCAGTTTTGGTCAGGGGGCAATGAATGGCTACACCTTC
>TRBV5-6|TRBJ1-1|-|-
CASSLVVGGEAFF
TGTGCCAGCAGCTTGGTGGTAGGGGGAGAGGCTTTCTTT
>TRBV7-2|TRBJ1-4|TRBD1|-
CASSLSGTGGKKLFF
TGTGCCAGCAGCTTATCCGGGACAGGGGGGAAAAAACTGTTTTTT
>TRBV6-1|TRBJ1-6|TRBD1|few
CASSEVRQGNSPLHF
TGTGCCAGCAGTGAAGTTCGACAGGGAAATTCACCCCTCCACTTT
>TRBV6-5|TRBJ1-1|-|-
CASSYVQGLGEAFF
TGTGCCAGCAGTTACGTACAGGGACTAGGTGAAGCTTTCTTT
>TRBV18|TRBJ2-7|TRBD1|-
CASSPPGTVSYEQYF
TGTGCCAGCTCCCCACCCGGGACAGTATCCTACGAGCAGTACTTC
>TRBV27|TRBJ1-5|-|-
CASRGRGGNQPQHF
TGTGCCAGCAGAGGCAGGGGAGGCAATCAGCCCCAGCATTTT
>TRBV19|TRBJ2-7|-|few
CASSIRVGGVYEQYF
TGTGCCAGTAGTATACGGGTCGGGGGAGTCTACGAGCAGTACTTC
>TRBV27|TRBJ2-1|TRBD2|once
CASRLAGGPYNEQFF
TGTGCCAGCAGGCTAGCGGGAGGGCCTTACAATGAGCAGTTCTTC
>TRBV9|TRBJ1-1|-|few
CASSAMNTEAFF
TGTGCCAGCAGCGCTATGAACACTGAAGCTTTCTTT
>TRBV19|TRBJ1-2|-|-
CASSIDRGSGYTF
TGTGCCAGTAGTATAGATCGGGGGAGCGGCTACACCTTC
>TRBV5-1|TRBJ1-1|-|-
CASSLVGGEFTEAFF
TGCGCCAGCAGCTTGGTAGGGGGAGAGTTCACTGAAGCTTTCTTT
>TRBV2|TRBJ1-2|-|few
CAAPQGVYGYTF
TGTGCCGCCCCGCAAGGGGTCTATGGCTACACCTTC
>TRBV30|TRBJ2-5|TRBD2|few
CAWSLSGEETQYF
TGTGCCTGGAGCCTTAGCGGGGAAGAGACCCAGTACTTC
>TRBV5-4|TRBJ1-1|-|once
CASSPIPPGSGKPMNTEAFF
TGTGCCAGCAGCCCCATACCACCTGGGTCCGGGAAACCTATGAACACTGAAGCTTTCTTT
>TRBV10-3|TRBJ1-5|TRBD1|-
CAISEVGGGDQPQHF
TGTGCCATCAGTGAGGTAGGAGGGGGCGATCAGCCCCAGCATTTT